The 19 T cell receptor beta chains presented below share a single source sample, sequenced in a study of tumor-infiltrating lymphocytes in primary liver carcinoma. With a constant-region primer, TCR beta cDNA was made from 500 ng of total RNA. Nested multiplex PCR, run for three rounds with slightly modified ARM-PCR, yielded TCR beta libraries. In the first two PCR rounds, TRBV1-TRBV30 forward primers were paired with a C-beta reverse primer, and each round lasted around 10 cycles. TCRdb passed the multiplex PCR reads through MiXCR, listing each CDR3 protein once. The table has some 100,000 distinct CDR3 sequences, 65% to 75% seen once; the top ten hold more than 10%. Joint extraction of RNA and DNA used about 17-32 mg of bulk tissue that was unsorted. Sequencing input: liver tumor tissue from sampling region 2. Subset described: tumor region T2, inferior pole. These receptors came from a woman aged 55-69 years with primary liver carcinoma and hepatitis B virus infection.

Only one count was recorded for this clonotype. The rearrangement links TRBV7-8 to TRBJ2-1; D remains ambiguous. Germline assignment: CDR1 SGHVS and CDR2 FQNEAQ. V lost 2 bases and J 9 bases, leaving 11 bases between the germline ends. The CDR3 has 13 residues. CDR3 sequence reads: CASSLRIGSEQFF. The CDR3 DNA sequence: TGTGCCAGCAGCTTAAGGATTGGAAGTGAGCAGTTCTTC. Full variable domain (remainder filled in from reference TRBV7-8 and TRBJ2-1): GAGVSQSPRYKVAKRGQDVALRCDPISGHVSLFWYQQALGQGPEFLTYFQNEAQLDKSGLPSDRFFAERPEGSVSTLKIQRTQQEDSAVYLCASSLRIGSEQFFGPGTRLTVL.

This sequence joins TRBV11-2 and TRBJ1-2, with D perhaps TRBD1 (6 bases). CDR1 SGHAT and CDR2 FQNNGV come from the germline V gene. The CDR3 covers 15 residues. Trimming pared 0 bases from V and 9 bases from J, leaving 17 bases between. The CDR3: CASSLDPGIGGSYTF. As DNA, the CDR3 is TGTGCCAGCAGCTTAGATCCCGGGATAGGGGGTAGCTACACCTTC. Drawing the rest from reference TRBV11-2 and TRBJ1-2, the complete variable domain is EAGVAQSPRYKIIEKRQSVAFWCNPISGHATLYWYQQILGQGPKLLIQFQNNGVVDDSQLPKDRFSAERLKGVDSTLKIQPAKLEDSAVYLCASSLDPGIGGSYTFGSGTRLTVV.

This clonotype was picked up one time. A junction boundary mismatches the germline segment, possibly from a read error. V is TRBV5-4 and J is TRBJ2-3; 7 bases fit TRBD2. The CDR3 loop spans 15 amino acids. The germline V gene encodes CDR1 SGHNT and CDR2 YYREEE (reference sequence). The CDR3 nucleotides are TGTGCCAGCAGCTATCTGGCTAGCGGCACAGATACGCAGTTTTTT. It translates to CASSYLASGTDTQFF. Complete variable domain (other parts from reference TRBV5-4 and TRBJ2-3): ETGVTQSPTHLIKTRGQQVTLRCSSQSGHNTVSWYQQALGQGPQFIFQYYREEENGRGNFPPRFSGLQFPNYSSELNVNALELDDSALYLCASSYLASGTDTQFFGPGTRLTVL.

The CDR3 sequence: CAISESGSNVLNSPLHF. CDR3 nucleotide sequence: TGTGCCATCAGTGAGTCTGGCAGTAACGTTCTTAATTCACCCCTCCACTTT. The chain employs TRBV10-3 and TRBJ1-6, with D uncertain. Germline CDR1 and CDR2: ENHRY and SYGVKD. With 0 bases removed from V and 6 bases from J, the gap between germline ends came to 15 bases. This CDR3 spans 17 amino acids.

This sequence joins TRBV11-2 and TRBJ2-7, with TRBD1 as a possible D gene (5 bases). CDR3 length: 14 amino acids. Germline assignment: CDR1 SGHAT and CDR2 FQNNGV. The CDR3 sequence: CISRLDRRGNEQYF. CDR3 coding DNA: TGTATCAGCAGATTAGATCGAAGGGGTAACGAGCAGTACTTC.

There are a few counts of this clonotype. A much more abundant neighbour one base away suggests this may be a read error. V usage is TRBV6-1 and J usage is TRBJ1-1; D is perhaps TRBD1 (5 bases). The CDR3 is 15 residues long. The germline CDR1 and CDR2 sequences are MNHNS and SASEGT. CDR3 DNA sequence: TGTGCCAGCAGACGCCTAGACAGAGGGAACACTGAAGCTCTCTTT. As protein: CASRRLDRGNTEALF.

This clonotype showed up many times. V and J are TRBV4-1 and TRBJ1-2; possibly TRBD1 for D (5 bases). Trimming stripped 2 bases from V and 4 bases from J, with 17 bases between. CDR3 length: 16 amino acids. Germline V lookup: CDR1 MGHRA, CDR2 YSYEKL. DNA of the CDR3: TGCGCCAGCAGCCAATCGATTACGGGACCGATCTATGGCTACACCTTC. Its translation: CASSQSITGPIYGYTF.

V is TRBV28 and J is TRBJ1-1, with 10 bases identical to TRBD1. The germline gives CDR1 MDHEN, CDR2 SYDVKM. The CDR3 is 14 amino acids. The CDR3 is CVTQTGGSGTEAFF. The CDR3 DNA reads TGTGTCACTCAGACAGGGGGCAGTGGCACTGAAGCTTTCTTT. The variable domain in full, completed from reference TRBV28 and TRBJ1-1, reads DVKVTQSSRYLVKRTGEKVFLECVQDMDHENMFWYRQDPGLGLRLIYFSYDVKMKEKGDIPEGYSVSREKKERFSLILESASTNQTSMYLCVTQTGGSGTEAFFGQGTRLTVV.

The V call is TRBV6-6, the J call TRBJ1-2, with 8 positions matching TRBD1. The CDR3 length is 11 residues. The junction had 7 bases not matched to a gene; V was cut back by 7 bases and J by 12 bases. Germline assignment: CDR1 MNHNY and CDR2 SVGAGI (reference sequence). CDR3 in amino acids: CASIHTGGNTF. The CDR3 DNA reads TGTGCCAGCATTCACACAGGGGGTAACACCTTC.

In the case of this clonotype: This likely comes from a read error, as the CDR3 has no conserved phenylalanine or tryptophan at its end. It is unclear where the CDR3 begins or ends on the DNA, so no DNA is shown, and the CDR3 is as TCRdb lists it. The rearrangement uses TRBV6-5 and TRBJ2-3; the table's D gene call, TRBD2, was not cross checked with the DNA. CDR1 is MNHEY and CDR2 is SVGAGI in the germline V gene. From its first to its last residue, the CDR3 has 17 amino acids. The CDR3 here is CASSRLAPSGGTDTQYS.

A remark on this clonotype: Since the CDR3 does not end with the conserved phenylalanine or tryptophan, this likely comes from a read error. The J gene is TRBJ2-3, the V gene TRBV12-3 or TRBV12-4; D is ambiguous. The CDR3 runs to 14 residues. The CDR3 DNA reads TGTGCCAGCCGTTTATGGGAAGGAAGAGATACGCAGTATTTA. Its protein is CASRLWEGRDTQYL.

On this clonotype itself: A read error is likely, as this CDR3 ends without the conserved phenylalanine or tryptophan. The CDR3, as DNA: TGTGCCAGCAGATCCATTATAGCGGGAGGGCCGATCAATGAGCAGTTCTCC. Residues: CASRSIIAGGPINEQFS. The V call is TRBV11-1, the J call TRBJ2-1, with 11 nucleotides matching TRBD2. The length of the CDR3 is 17 residues. Germline-derived CDR1 and CDR2 are SGHAT and FQDESV (reference sequence). V gave up 6 bases and J gave up 6 bases; unmatched junction bases: 13.

V usage is TRBV11-3 and J usage is TRBJ2-3; no firm D call. From germline, CDR1 is SGHNT and CDR2 YENEEA. Trimming pared 0 bases from V and 15 bases from J, leaving 25 bases between. This CDR3 has 16 amino acids. Here the CDR3 DNA reads TGTGCCAGCAGCTTAGATCATTTTCAGTTCACAGATACACACTATTTT. Its protein is CASSLDHFQFTDTHYF.

The chain recombines TRBV11-2 with TRBJ2-7, with a possible D match to TRBD1 (6 bases). This CDR3 spans 14 amino acids. Trimming shortened V by 3 bases and J by 1 base, and 10 bases separated the two germline ends. The germline CDR1 and CDR2 sequences are SGHAT and FQNNGV. The CDR3 protein is CASSFERGSYEQYF. The CDR3 DNA is TGTGCCAGCAGCTTCGAAAGGGGGTCCTACGAGCAGTACTTC. Full variable domain (outside the CDR3, taken from reference TRBV11-2 and TRBJ2-7): EAGVAQSPRYKIIEKRQSVAFWCNPISGHATLYWYQQILGQGPKLLIQFQNNGVVDDSQLPKDRFSAERLKGVDSTLKIQPAKLEDSAVYLCASSFERGSYEQYFGPGTRLTVT.

CDR3 DNA: TGTGCCAGCAGCTCGATCAGGACCTCCGGGGAGCTGTTTTTT. This sequence encodes CASSSIRTSGELFF. This sequence joins TRBV9 and TRBJ2-2; D gene unclear. CDR1 is SGDLS, CDR2 YYNGEE, per germline. This CDR3 region has 14 residues. Trimming pared 4 bases from V and 6 bases from J, leaving 13 bases between.

This clonotype has a handful of counts. This rearrangement joins TRBV7-9 to TRBJ2-3, with D hard to call. With 7 bases removed from V and 0 bases from J, the gap between germline ends came to 17 bases. Germline V lookup: CDR1 SEHNR, CDR2 FQNEAQ (reference sequence). The CDR3 sequence is 16 residues long. CDR3 amino acids: CASTPRQDSSTDTQYF. CDR3 DNA: TGTGCCAGCACTCCCAGACAAGACTCAAGCACAGATACGCAGTATTTT.

This chain joins TRBV24-1 and TRBJ2-1, with a possible D match to TRBD2 (6 bases). V lost 7 bases and J lost 7, with 19 bases in between. The CDR3 runs 15 residues. Germline V lookup: CDR1 KGHDR, CDR2 SFDVKD. In nucleotides, the CDR3 is TGTGCCACCAGCCCGGCAGGGAGGTTAAGGAATGAGCAGTTCTTC. It codes for CATSPAGRLRNEQFF.

On this clonotype itself: The junction departs from the called germline gene at one end, perhaps through a read error. This chain joins TRBV29-1 and TRBJ1-1, with 9 positions matching TRBD1. This CDR3 has 13 residues. The germline gives CDR1 SQVTM, CDR2 ANQGSEA. This CDR3 is CSVLTGGGTEAFF. The CDR3 region has the DNA TGTAGCGTGCTGACAGGGGGTGGCACTGAAGCTTTCTTT.

This clonotype showed up just once. Germline is not matched at one junction end, which may reflect a read error. CDR3 loop: CTSSLRAGSVKNIQYF. CDR3 DNA sequence: TGCACCAGCAGCTTGAGGGCAGGGAGCGTCAAAAACATTCAGTACTTC. The chain uses TRBV5-1 and TRBJ2-4; D tentatively reads TRBD1 or TRBD2 (5 bases each). This CDR3 contains 16 residues. Germline loops: CDR1 SGHRS, CDR2 YFSETQ.